What follows is one T cell receptor (beta chain) and its context. Its antigen is not known. The source of the sample is a study of cytomegalovirus exposure and HLA in healthy donors. Findings and limits, study-wide: Previous analysis showed most TCR beta V segments were productive about 87% or about 30% of the time. Later analysis demonstrated an association between a missense DCLRE1C variant and TCR beta V- and J-gene trimming. In a later analysis, parvovirus B19, influenza, CMV and Epstein-Barr virus appeared linked to several top co-occurrence clusters.

It was with 60 Vbeta and 13 Jbeta primers that the PCR ran. In the source study's methods: Unique TCR beta chains numbered approximately 80 million in a later analysis, with about 9.9 million shared. Some clones are missing from TCRdb's copy, which holds only in-frame ones; the method was immunoSEQ multiplex PCR. That table is the source of V, J and clone size, and D and trimming were worked out from the DNA. The sample shows 100,000 to 150,000 clones, approximately 80% of them seen only once. V was cut by 4 bases and J by 0 bases, with 8 bases left in between. The length of the CDR3 is 14 residues. Germline values: CDR1 SGHRS, CDR2 YFSETQ.

Sequences were obtained from PBMCs. The rearrangement uses TRBV5-1 and TRBJ2-1, with a weak D call TRBD1 (5 bases). The TCR was taken from an older woman in good health and CMV-seronegative. CDR3 bases: TGCGCCAGCAGCCAGGGCTACTCCTACAATGAGCAGTTCTTC. Its protein is CASSQGYSYNEQFF.